This T cell receptor (beta chain) originates from a study of blood T cell repertoires in COVID-19. Study-wide background: The samples span acute and convalescent COVID-19 from the United States, Italy and Spain. From T cells, B-cell-depleted T cells, or PBMCs came the material, which was cDNA or gDNA.

In the authors' workflow: Amplification with reference gene primers provided the estimates of nucleated cell counts. The table came from immunoSEQ multiplex PCR; TCRdb's copy has only in-frame clones and leaves some out. V and J calls and clone size are copied from that table; D and trimming were computed from the DNA. Altogether around 63,000 clones are present, around 80% being singletons, with the ten largest covering around 5.8%. The CDR3 sequence is 18 residues long. The trim removed 1 base at V and 4 bases at J, leaving 9 bases unmatched. The V gene's germline CDR1 is SNHLY and CDR2 FYNNEI. The source material was peripheral blood. The origin of this receptor is a woman in her sixties or seventies with acute or convalescent COVID-19. The J gene is TRBJ2-6, the V gene TRBV2, with TRBD1 matching 8 bases. The CDR3 DNA reads TGTGCCAGCAGTGAAGGGACAGGGTTTATACTGGGGGCCAACGTCCTGACTTTC. Its translation: CASSEGTGFILGANVLTF. The full variable domain, its missing parts supplied by reference TRBV2 and TRBJ2-6, is EPEVTQTPSHQVTQMGQEVILRCVPISNHLYFYWYRQILGQKVEFLVSFYNNEISEKSEIFDDQFSVERPDGSNFTLKIRSTKLEDSAMYFCASSEGTGFILGANVLTFGAGSRLTVL.